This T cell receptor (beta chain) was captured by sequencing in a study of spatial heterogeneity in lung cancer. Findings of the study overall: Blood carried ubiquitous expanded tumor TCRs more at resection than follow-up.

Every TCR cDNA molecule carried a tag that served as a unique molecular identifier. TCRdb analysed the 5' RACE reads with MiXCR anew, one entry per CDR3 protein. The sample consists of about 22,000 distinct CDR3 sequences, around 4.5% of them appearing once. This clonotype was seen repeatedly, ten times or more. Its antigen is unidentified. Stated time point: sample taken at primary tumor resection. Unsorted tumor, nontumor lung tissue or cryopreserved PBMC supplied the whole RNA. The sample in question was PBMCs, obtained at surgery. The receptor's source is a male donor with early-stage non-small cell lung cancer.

CDR3 nucleotides: TGTGCCAGCAGCTTAGGAGTCCATCGGAGGCGTGAAAAACTGTTTTTT. Translated, it gives CASSLGVHRRREKLFF. This chain links TRBV13 with TRBJ1-4; D unresolved. The V end was cut by 0 bases, the J end by 7 bases, with 15 bases between. CDR3 length: 16 residues. Germline V gene data show CDR1 as PRHDT and CDR2 as FYEKMQ (reference sequence).